A selection of T cell receptor beta chains follows, all from one sample in a study of T cell repertoires in cytomegalovirus infection. One entry per CDR3 protein, called by TCRdb with MiXCR from the reads. The sample has 200,000 to 300,000 distinct CDR3 sequences; roughly 10% are singletons. Sequencing input: PBMCs. The receptors were sampled from a human donor in good health (CMV status not recorded). Some clones in this sample may be carry-over from other donors' samples. Each CDR3 is given with its conserved first and last residue. The D gene is left open where the match is weak. Expanded clones are given a class, and other clones once, few, many or no size at all.

TRBV7-2	TRBJ2-7	many	.	CASSRQDTYEQYF	TGTGCCAGCAGCCGACAGGATACCTACGAGCAGTACTTC
TRBV7-2	TRBJ1-5	many	.	CASSLGINVNQPQHF	TGTGCCAGCAGCTTAGGAATTAACGTCAATCAGCCCCAGCATTTT
TRBV7-2	TRBJ2-7	many	TRBD2	CASSLAIAGTEQYF	TGTGCCAGCAGCTTAGCGATAGCGGGAACCGAGCAGTACTTC
TRBV20-1	TRBJ1-1	few	.	CSAARGGGTEAFF	TGCAGTGCTGCCCGGGGTGGGGGCACTGAAGCTTTCTTT
TRBV7-2	TRBJ2-1	many	TRBD1	CASSRGGQAFNEQFF	TGTGCCAGCAGCAGAGGAGGACAGGCCTTCAATGAGCAGTTCTTC
TRBV7-2	TRBJ1-5	many	.	CASSSQTGFSNQPQHF	TGTGCCAGCAGCTCCCAGACAGGTTTTAGCAATCAGCCCCAGCATTTT
TRBV6-2/TRBV6-3	TRBJ1-1	many	.	CASSTTRTLNTEAFF	TGTGCCAGCAGTACAACTCGGACACTGAACACTGAAGCTTTCTTT
TRBV18	TRBJ2-7	.	.	CASSGARNPYEQYF	TGTGCCAGCTCGGGGGCCAGAAATCCCTACGAGCAGTACTTC
TRBV7-2	TRBJ2-1	many	TRBD1	CASSLAIGQGYEQFF	TGTGCCAGCAGCTTAGCGATTGGACAGGGTTATGAGCAGTTCTTC
TRBV11-3	TRBJ2-4	.	.	CASSQGRVGEAKNIQCF	TGTGCCAGCAGTCAGGGCCGAGTGGGGGAGGCCAAAAACATTCAGTGCTTC
TRBV28	TRBJ1-2	few	.	CASSSRGVANYGYTF	TGTGCCAGCAGCTCCCGGGGGGTAGCTAACTATGGCTACACCTTC
TRBV20-1	TRBJ2-1	few	.	CSAFGTYNEQFF	TGCAGTGCTTTCGGGACCTACAATGAGCAGTTCTTC
TRBV28	TRBJ2-5	.	.	CASQGPRDEETQYF	TGTGCCAGCCAGGGCCCCAGGGATGAAGAGACCCAGTACTTC
TRBV5-1	TRBJ2-3	many	TRBD2	CASSWTSGRFGTDTQYF	TGCGCCAGCAGCTGGACTAGCGGGAGGTTCGGCACAGATACGCAGTATTTT
TRBV12-3/TRBV12-4	TRBJ2-1	few	.	CASSSSGTGHNEQFF	TGTGCCAGCAGCTCTTCGGGAACGGGTCACAATGAGCAGTTCTTC
TRBV6-4	TRBJ2-1	few	TRBD2	CASSSGRDREQFF	TGTGCCAGCAGCTCCGGGAGGGATCGGGAGCAGTTCTTC
TRBV6-1	TRBJ1-6	.	.	CASTRYNSPLHF	TGTGCCAGCACCCGGTATAATTCACCCCTCCACTTT
TRBV5-1	TRBJ1-1	many	TRBD1	CASSFHPSKPGGTNTEAFF	TGCGCCAGCAGCTTTCACCCATCCAAGCCAGGGGGCACTAACACTGAAGCTTTCTTT
TRBV7-2	TRBJ2-3	many	.	CASSLALLAGPVETQYF	TGTGCCAGCAGCTTGGCCCTACTAGCCGGTCCTGTGGAAACGCAGTATTTT
TRBV19	TRBJ1-5	many	.	CASQRSNQPQHF	TGTGCCAGCCAAAGGAGCAATCAGCCCCAGCATTTT
TRBV6-2/TRBV6-3	TRBJ2-2	many	.	CASSGGLNTGELFF	TGTGCCAGCAGTGGGGGTTTGAACACCGGGGAGCTGTTTTTT
TRBV28	TRBJ2-1	few	.	CASSSQGFSYNEQFF	TGTGCCAGCAGTTCCCAGGGATTCTCCTACAATGAGCAGTTCTTC
TRBV6-2/TRBV6-3	TRBJ1-6	many	.	CASSRDGGYPSPLHF	TGTGCCAGCAGTCGGGACGGAGGGTATCCTTCACCCCTCCACTTT
TRBV11-2	TRBJ2-3	few	.	CASSLGLRPTDTQYF	TGTGCCAGCAGCCTGGGGCTCCGCCCCACAGATACGCAGTATTTT
TRBV20-1	TRBJ1-2	few	.	CSARDPDDGYTF	TGCAGTGCTAGAGATCCAGACGATGGCTACACCTTC
TRBV27	TRBJ2-1	.	.	CASRVVGETYNEQFF	TGTGCCAGCAGGGTTGTCGGGGAAACCTACAATGAGCAGTTCTTC
TRBV7-6	TRBJ2-7	many	.	CASRNQGYEQYF	TGTGCCAGCAGGAATCAGGGCTACGAGCAGTACTTC
TRBV12-3/TRBV12-4	TRBJ1-1	few	.	CASTPPKGNTEAFF	TGTGCCAGCACCCCTCCAAAAGGGAACACTGAAGCTTTCTTT
TRBV7-2	TRBJ2-7	many	.	CASSFRTYEQYF	TGTGCCAGCAGCTTCAGGACTTACGAGCAGTACTTC
TRBV2	TRBJ2-1	.	TRBD2	CASSGGGGTYNEQFF	TGTGCCAGCAGTGGGGGCGGGGGAACCTACAATGAGCAGTTCTTC
TRBV28	TRBJ2-7	many	.	CASRGDISYEQYF	TGTGCCAGCAGGGGGGACATCTCCTACGAGCAGTACTTC
TRBV7-2	TRBJ1-2	many	.	CASSPRGESGRGYTF	TGTGCCAGCAGCCCCCGGGGGGAGAGCGGCCGGGGCTACACCTTC